The rows below give T cell receptor beta chains drawn from one sample of a study of blood T cell repertoires in COVID-19. Sequencing was performed with immunoSEQ multiplex PCR; in TCRdb, only in-frame clones are kept and a portion is missing. The sample carries 300,000 to 350,000 clones, 80% to 90% recorded once. Sequenced input: PBMCs or T cells enriched from blood (not recorded which). The receptor source for this set is a young man who had recovered from COVID-19. Each CDR3 is given with its conserved first and last residue. Each record gives: clone size, V gene, D gene, J gene, CDR3 length, CDR3 protein, CDR3 DNA. A D gene is named only where the DNA matches it firmly. The size entry is marked missing in some rows and otherwise reads once, few, many or a size class.

>once|TRBV7-2|NA|TRBJ1-3|14
CASSSLAAGNTIYF
TGTGCCAGCAGCTCCTTGGCGGCAGGAAACACCATATATTTT
>NA|TRBV5-4|NA|TRBJ1-2|13
CASSLQGGYGYTF
TGTGCCAGCAGCTTACAGGGCGGCTATGGCTACACCTTC
>NA|TRBV30|NA|TRBJ1-1|14
CAWSREGGGTEAFF
TGTGCCTGGAGTAGGGAGGGGGGAGGCACTGAAGCTTTCTTT
>once|TRBV29-1|TRBD1|TRBJ1-2|13
CSVPRQGESGYTF
TGCAGCGTCCCTAGACAGGGGGAAAGTGGCTACACCTTC
>NA|TRBV5-4|TRBD1|TRBJ2-5|17
CASSSKGQGLTQETQYF
TGTGCCAGCAGCTCAAAAGGACAGGGGCTGACCCAAGAGACCCAGTACTTC
>NA|TRBV19|NA|TRBJ1-1|13
CASRRMGGTEAFF
TGTGCCAGTAGAAGGATGGGAGGGACTGAAGCTTTCTTT
>NA|TRBV3-1/TRBV3-2|NA|TRBJ1-3|17
CASSQPAAINSGNTIYF
TGTGCCAGCAGCCAACCCGCAGCGATAAACTCTGGAAACACCATATATTTT
>NA|TRBV7-9|NA|TRBJ2-2|17
CASSFGPGGQNTGELFF
TGTGCCAGCAGCTTCGGCCCGGGTGGACAAAACACCGGGGAGCTGTTTTTT
>NA|TRBV27|TRBD2|TRBJ2-7|15
CASSQTSGGSYEQYF
TGTGCCAGCAGCCAGACTAGCGGGGGCTCCTACGAGCAGTACTTC
>NA|TRBV30|NA|TRBJ1-3|14
CAWSLTFSGNTIYF
TGTGCCTGGAGCCTAACCTTCTCTGGAAACACCATATATTTT
>NA|TRBV28|NA|TRBJ1-2|12
CASEQTNYGYTF
TGTGCCAGCGAACAGACAAACTATGGCTACACCTTC
>NA|TRBV21-1|NA|TRBJ2-7|15
CASSKNDRGHHEQYF
TGTGCCAGCAGCAAAAACGACAGGGGGCACCACGAGCAGTACTTC
>NA|TRBV2|TRBD1|TRBJ1-1|13
CASSLQGPTEAFF
TGTGCCAGCAGTCTACAGGGGCCGACTGAAGCTTTCTTT
>NA|TRBV4-3|TRBD2|TRBJ2-7|15
CASSQVFSGGYEQYF
TGCGCCAGCAGCCAAGTGTTTAGCGGGGGCTACGAGCAGTACTTC
>NA|TRBV6-5|TRBD1|TRBJ2-1|14
CASTYRTGGNEQFF
TGTGCCAGCACCTACCGGACAGGGGGCAATGAGCAGTTCTTC
>few|TRBV6-5|NA|TRBJ1-2|13
CASSYNRDYGYTF
TGTGCCAGCAGTTACAACAGGGACTATGGCTACACCTTC
>NA|TRBV5-4|TRBD1|TRBJ2-5|17
CASSLYGTGTLQETQYF
TGTGCCAGCAGCTTATATGGGACAGGGACTCTCCAAGAGACCCAGTACTTC
>NA|TRBV18|NA|TRBJ1-2|16
CASSPSPQGQIDGYTF
TGTGCCAGCTCACCAAGCCCCCAGGGTCAGATCGATGGCTACACCTTC
>NA|TRBV20-1|NA|TRBJ2-1|14
CSASSGVRLGEQFF
TGCAGTGCTAGTTCAGGGGTTCGTCTGGGTGAGCAGTTCTTC
>NA|TRBV7-3|TRBD1|TRBJ2-2|16
CASSWGTGGITGELFF
TGTGCCAGCAGCTGGGGGACAGGGGGCATCACCGGGGAGCTGTTTTTT